The T cell receptor (beta chain) under discussion was sequenced for a study of blood T cell repertoires in COVID-19. Deletions cut 6 bases from V and 1 base from J, with 15 bases between. This CDR3 is 15 amino acids long. CDR1 and CDR2 (germline): WNHNN, SYGVQD (reference sequence). Sequencing used immunoSEQ multiplex PCR; TCRdb keeps in-frame clones, though not all of them. The data contain tens of thousands of clones, roughly 89% of them singletons. This rearrangement joins TRBV10-1 to TRBJ1-2; D possibly corresponds to TRBD1 (5 bases). This sequence originates from a man older than 75 with acute or convalescent COVID-19. Sequencing input: peripheral blood. CDR3 sequence: CASSGLGDFNYGYTF. The DNA for the CDR3 is TGCGCCAGCAGCGGGCTAGGGGATTTTAACTATGGCTACACCTTC.